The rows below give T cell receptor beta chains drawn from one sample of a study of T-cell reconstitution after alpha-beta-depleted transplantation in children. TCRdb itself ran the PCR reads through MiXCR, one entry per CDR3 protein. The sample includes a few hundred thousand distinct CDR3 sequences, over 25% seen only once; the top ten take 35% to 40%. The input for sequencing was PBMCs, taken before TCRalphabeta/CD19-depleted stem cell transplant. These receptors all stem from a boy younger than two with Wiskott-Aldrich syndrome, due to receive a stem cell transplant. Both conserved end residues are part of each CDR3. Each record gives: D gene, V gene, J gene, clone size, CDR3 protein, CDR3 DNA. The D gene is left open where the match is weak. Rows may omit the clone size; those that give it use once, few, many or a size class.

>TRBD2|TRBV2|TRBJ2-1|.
CASATSGSKDEQFF
TGTGCCAGCGCAACTAGCGGGAGTAAGGATGAGCAGTTCTTC
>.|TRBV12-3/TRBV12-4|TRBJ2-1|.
CASRTTGSTGAEQFF
TGTGCCAGCAGGACCACAGGGAGCACGGGCGCGGAGCAGTTCTTC
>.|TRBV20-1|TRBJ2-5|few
CSARPPGPVPGTQYF
TGCAGTGCTAGACCCCCAGGGCCGGTGCCCGGGACCCAGTACTTC
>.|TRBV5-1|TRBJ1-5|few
CASSLRGDSNQPQHF
TGCGCCAGCAGCTTAAGGGGTGATAGCAATCAGCCCCAGCATTTT
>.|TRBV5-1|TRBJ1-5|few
CASSGVLFSNQPQHF
TGCGCCAGCAGCGGGGTGTTATTTAGCAATCAGCCCCAGCATTTT
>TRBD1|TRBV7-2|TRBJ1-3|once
CASSFDRGSGNTIYF
TGTGCCAGCAGCTTCGACAGGGGCTCTGGAAACACCATATATTTT
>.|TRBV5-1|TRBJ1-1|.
CASRMDSAVNTEAFF
TGCGCCAGCAGGATGGACAGCGCGGTTAACACTGAAGCTTTCTTT
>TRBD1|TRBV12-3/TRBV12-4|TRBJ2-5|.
CASSMDRRETQYF
TGTGCCAGCAGTATGGACAGGAGGGAGACCCAGTACTTC
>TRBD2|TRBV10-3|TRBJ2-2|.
CAIRRGLAETGELFF
TGTGCCATCCGGAGGGGACTAGCAGAAACCGGGGAGCTGTTTTTT
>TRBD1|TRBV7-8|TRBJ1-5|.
CASSRRGQNNQPQHF
TGTGCCAGCAGCCGTCGGGGACAGAACAATCAGCCCCAGCATTTT
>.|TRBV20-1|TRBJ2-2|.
CSASQYPTRNTGELFF
TGCAGTGCTAGTCAGTATCCGACTAGAAACACCGGGGAGCTGTTTTTT
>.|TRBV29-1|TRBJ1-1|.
CSVGGRLQGNTEAFF
TGCAGCGTTGGGGGGAGACTTCAGGGGAACACTGAAGCTTTCTTT
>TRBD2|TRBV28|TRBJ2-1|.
CASSLGVLGLAGERPEQFF
TGTGCCAGCAGTTTGGGGGTTTTAGGCTTAGCGGGAGAACGGCCTGAGCAGTTCTTC
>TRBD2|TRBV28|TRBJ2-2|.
CASSLSLAGSVGELFF
TGTGCCAGCAGTTTATCTCTAGCGGGATCAGTCGGGGAGCTGTTTTTT
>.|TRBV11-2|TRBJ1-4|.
CASRDGGTNEKLFF
TGTGCCAGCAGAGATGGAGGGACTAATGAAAAACTGTTTTTT
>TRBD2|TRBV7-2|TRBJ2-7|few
CASSLIAGGQDEQYF
TGTGCCAGCAGCTTGATAGCGGGAGGGCAAGACGAGCAGTACTTC
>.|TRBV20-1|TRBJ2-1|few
CSARTGSSYNEQFF
TGCAGTGCTCGGACGGGGAGTTCCTACAATGAGCAGTTCTTC
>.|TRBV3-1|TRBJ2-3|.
CASSQDPHLNTDTQYF
TGTGCCAGCAGCCAAGACCCTCACCTTAACACAGATACGCAGTATTTT
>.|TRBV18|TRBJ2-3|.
CASSPRAERTDTQYF
TGTGCCAGCTCACCACGGGCGGAGCGAACAGATACGCAGTATTTT
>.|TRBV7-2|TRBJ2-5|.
CASSLAPRRQETQYF
TGTGCCAGCAGCTTAGCTCCTAGGCGGCAAGAGACCCAGTACTTC
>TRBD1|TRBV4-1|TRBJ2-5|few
CASSHPDRVSETQYF
TGCGCCAGCAGCCACCCAGACAGGGTGAGCGAGACCCAGTACTTC
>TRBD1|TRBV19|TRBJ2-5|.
CASRKGQGVQETQYF
TGTGCCAGTAGAAAGGGACAGGGGGTCCAAGAGACCCAGTACTTC